This is a list of T cell receptor beta chains from one sample in a study of blood T cell repertoires in COVID-19. The method was immunoSEQ multiplex PCR; TCRdb's version includes in-frame clones alone and lacks a portion of them. Here the sample spans about 300,000 clones, 85% to 90% being singletons. The sample consisted of PBMCs or T cells enriched from blood (not recorded which). These receptors were collected from a man aged 30 to 45 who had recovered from COVID-19. Both conserved end residues are part of each CDR3. The order of the fields is clone size, D gene, V gene, J gene, CDR3 protein, CDR3 DNA. A D gene is named only where the DNA matches it firmly. Part of the rows lack a size; the others show once, few, many or a class for expanded clones.

clone_size: .
d_call: TRBD2
v_call: TRBV6-5
j_call: TRBJ2-7
cdr3_aa: CASSYSTTLAGHEQYF
cdr3_nt: TGTGCCAGCAGTTACTCTACCACACTAGCGGGCCACGAGCAGTACTTC

clone_size: .
d_call: .
v_call: TRBV11-2
j_call: TRBJ2-7
cdr3_aa: CASSSTASSEQYF
cdr3_nt: TGTGCCAGCAGCTCGACAGCCTCCTCCGAGCAGTACTTC

clone_size: .
d_call: .
v_call: TRBV7-7
j_call: TRBJ2-2
cdr3_aa: CASSLVGLRGNTGELFF
cdr3_nt: TGTGCTAGCAGCTTAGTAGGGTTGCGGGGCAACACCGGGGAGCTGTTTTTT

clone_size: once
d_call: .
v_call: TRBV24-1
j_call: TRBJ2-2
cdr3_aa: CATSLTVTGELFF
cdr3_nt: TGTGCCACCAGTTTAACAGTTACCGGGGAGCTGTTTTTT

clone_size: .
d_call: .
v_call: TRBV14
j_call: TRBJ1-5
cdr3_aa: CASSQEGALNQPQHF
cdr3_nt: TGTGCCAGCAGCCAAGAGGGCGCCCTGAATCAGCCCCAGCATTTT

clone_size: .
d_call: TRBD1
v_call: TRBV5-1
j_call: TRBJ1-5
cdr3_aa: CASSQQGDQPQHF
cdr3_nt: TGCGCCAGCAGCCAACAGGGGGATCAGCCCCAGCATTTT

clone_size: .
d_call: .
v_call: TRBV19
j_call: TRBJ1-6
cdr3_aa: CATQQETSPLHF
cdr3_nt: TGTGCCACCCAACAGGAAACCTCACCCCTCCACTTT

clone_size: .
d_call: TRBD1
v_call: TRBV5-1
j_call: TRBJ1-2
cdr3_aa: CASSLGQGLYGYTF
cdr3_nt: TGCGCCAGCAGCCTCGGACAGGGCCTCTATGGCTACACCTTC

clone_size: .
d_call: TRBD1
v_call: TRBV28
j_call: TRBJ2-7
cdr3_aa: CASREPRGPLYEQYF
cdr3_nt: TGTGCCAGCAGAGAGCCGAGGGGGCCGCTCTACGAGCAGTACTTC

clone_size: .
d_call: .
v_call: TRBV7-9
j_call: TRBJ2-7
cdr3_aa: CASSLQNSHEQYF
cdr3_nt: TGTGCCAGCAGCTTACAGAATTCCCACGAGCAGTACTTC

clone_size: .
d_call: .
v_call: TRBV3-1/TRBV3-2
j_call: TRBJ1-6
cdr3_aa: CASSPSAYNSPLHF
cdr3_nt: TGTGCCAGCAGCCCCAGCGCTTATAATTCACCCCTCCACTTT